These 26 T cell receptor beta chains share one sample of origin, sequenced in a study of radiation and T cells in renal cell carcinoma. The assay was immunoSEQ multiplex PCR, and TCRdb's table has in-frame clones only and misses some. The data hold roughly 170,000 clones, with around 89% observed a single time. This sample's time point: blood 4 weeks post-SBRT, at nephrectomy. Noted treatment: 15 Gy SBRT to primary tumor, nephrectomy 4 weeks later. This specimen consisted of blood, obtained from a patient whose treatment included radiotherapy and nephrectomy. The origin of the receptors is a woman aged 50 to 60 with renal cell carcinoma.

The chain recombines TRBV6-4 with TRBJ2-1; D is unclear. From germline, CDR1 is MRHNA and CDR2 SNTAGT. V was shortened by 2 bases and J by 7 bases, with 9 bases between the two germline ends. The CDR3 contains 13 residues. DNA of the CDR3: TGTGCCAGCAGTGACAACCGAGGAAATGAGCAGTTCTTC. Protein sequence: CASSDNRGNEQFF.

This rearrangement joins TRBV20-1 to TRBJ1-1; D is possibly TRBD1 (5 bases). CDR1 and CDR2 from the germline V gene are DFQATT and SNEGSKA (reference sequence). The CDR3 consists of 11 residues. The CDR3 DNA sequence: TGCAGCGAGGTGGGGGTTACTGAAGCTTTCTTT. Translated, it gives CSEVGVTEAFF.

The sample holds a few counts of this clone. The CDR3 sequence: CASTLEDSEAFF. The DNA for the CDR3 is TGTGCCAGCACCCTCGAGGACAGTGAAGCTTTCTTT. The J gene is TRBJ1-1, the V gene TRBV6-6, with TRBD1 as a possible D gene (6 bases). Per germline, CDR1 MNHNY and CDR2 SVGAGI (reference sequence). This CDR3 has 12 amino acids. The V end lost 7 bases, the J end lost 7 bases, and 13 bases lay between the germline ends.

The V gene is TRBV5-1, the J gene TRBJ2-1, with D perhaps assigned TRBD1 or TRBD2 (5 bases each). The CDR3 is 17 residues long. Trimming left V 0 bases short and J 2 bases short, with 15 bases between. Germline V gene data show CDR1 as SGHRS and CDR2 as YFSETQ. CDR3 in amino acids: CASSLGLGAAPYNEQFF. The CDR3 region has the DNA TGCGCCAGCAGCTTGGGTCTCGGGGCGGCACCCTACAATGAGCAGTTCTTC.

The chain carries TRBV5-1 and TRBJ1-6; unclear D gene. This CDR3 has 15 amino acids. V shed 0 bases and J shed 10 bases, with 14 bases lying between them. The germline gives CDR1 SGHRS, CDR2 YFSETQ. The CDR3 reads CASSLAAGNGSPLHF. The CDR3 DNA follows: TGCGCCAGCAGCTTGGCCGCAGGAAACGGGTCACCCCTCCACTTT.

The rearrangement joins TRBV4-3 to TRBJ2-4, with D possibly matching TRBD1 (6 bases). The CDR3 consists of 15 residues. Germline CDR1 and CDR2: LGHNA and YSLEER. V lost 4 bases and J 7 bases, leaving 17 bases between the germline ends. CDR3 sequence: CASSRNTGIENIQYF. The DNA for the CDR3 is TGCGCCAGCAGCCGAAACACAGGGATTGAGAACATTCAGTACTTC.

The V gene is TRBV5-4, the J gene TRBJ2-7; 10 nucleotides agree with TRBD2. With 0 bases clipped from V and 3 bases from J, the junction kept 6 bases outside the gene matches. Germline CDR1 SGHNT, CDR2 YYREEE (reference sequence). The CDR3 has 16 residues. The CDR3 loop is CASSLALTSGVYEQYF. The CDR3 region has the DNA TGTGCCAGCAGCTTGGCTCTTACTAGCGGGGTCTACGAGCAGTACTTC.

As regards this clone: Different DNA sequences within this sample yield the same CDR3. J is TRBJ2-2 and V is TRBV5-1; 9 nucleotides line up with TRBD1. The V gene's germline CDR1 is SGHRS and CDR2 YFSETQ. The CDR3 has 16 residues. Trimming cost V 1 base and J 0 bases; bases outside gene matches: 1. CDR3 loop: CASSLRTGANTGELFF. The DNA of the CDR3 is TGCGCCAGCAGCTTGCGGACAGGGGCGAACACCGGGGAGCTGTTTTTT. Drawing the rest from reference TRBV5-1 and TRBJ2-2, the complete variable domain is KAGVTQTPRYLIKTRGQQVTLSCSPISGHRSVSWYQQTPGQGLQFLFEYFSETQRNKGNFPGRFSGRQFSNSRSEMNVSTLELGDSALYLCASSLRTGANTGELFFGEGSRLTVL.

The chain couples TRBV2 to TRBJ2-7; D uncertain. V was pared by 3 bases and J by 9 bases, with 15 bases between. The CDR3 totals 13 residues. Germline CDR1 SNHLY, CDR2 FYNNEI. CDR3: CASSEGTRTGQYF. Here the CDR3 DNA reads TGTGCCAGCAGTGAGGGAACTCGGACGGGGCAGTACTTC.

The chain links TRBV15 to TRBJ1-5; D is uncertain. With 5 bases removed from V and 4 bases from J, the gap between germline ends came to 21 bases. Germline CDR1 and CDR2: LNHNV and YYDKDF (reference sequence). The CDR3 extends over 17 amino acids. The CDR3 bases are TGTGCCACCAGCGGACGGGTTCTGGGGATAGGTAATCAGCCCCAGCATTTT. It translates to CATSGRVLGIGNQPQHF.

V is TRBV5-1 and J is TRBJ2-1, with D hard to call. Germline values: CDR1 SGHRS, CDR2 YFSETQ. Trimming cost V 0 bases and J 0 bases, with 7 bases left between them. There are 15 residues in the CDR3. Here the CDR3 DNA reads TGCGCCAGCAGCTTGGAAGGGTTCTCCTACAATGAGCAGTTCTTC. Translated: CASSLEGFSYNEQFF.

The chain employs TRBV5-4 and TRBJ2-3; a weak D match, TRBD2 (6 bases). Trimming removed 4 bases at V and 1 base at J, with 19 bases between. The germline V gene has CDR1 SGHNT and CDR2 YYREEE (reference sequence). The CDR3 is 17 amino acids. As DNA, the CDR3 is TGTGCCAGCAGCCGTGCACCGGGAGCATTAGGCACAGATACGCAGTATTTT. Protein sequence: CASSRAPGALGTDTQYF.

The rearrangement joins TRBV2 to TRBJ1-4, with D possibly being TRBD1 (5 bases). Germline values: CDR1 SNHLY, CDR2 FYNNEI. The germline V and J ends were trimmed by 8 bases and 6 bases, with 16 bases remaining between them. This CDR3 has 14 residues. The chain's CDR3 is CASLSGGFDEKLFF. As DNA, the CDR3 is TGTGCCAGCCTCAGTGGGGGGTTCGATGAAAAACTGTTTTTT. Full variable domain (missing parts from reference TRBV2 and TRBJ1-4): EPEVTQTPSHQVTQMGQEVILRCVPISNHLYFYWYRQILGQKVEFLVSFYNNEISEKSEIFDDQFSVERPDGSNFTLKIRSTKLEDSAMYFCASLSGGFDEKLFFGSGTQLSVL.

This clone was detected only a few times. This chain connects TRBV9 to TRBJ1-1; weak D call: TRBD1 (5 bases). Per the germline V gene, CDR1 is SGDLS and CDR2 is YYNGEE. The CDR3 length is 14 residues. With 3 bases removed from V and 2 bases from J, the gap between germline ends came to 11 bases. CDR3 DNA: TGTGCCAGCAGCGAGGCAGGGAGAAACACTGAAGCTTTCTTT. This encodes CASSEAGRNTEAFF.

This clone was picked up one time. V usage is TRBV9 and J usage is TRBJ2-5; 11 nucleotides match TRBD2. V lost 0 bases, J lost 2 bases, and 3 bases stayed unmatched. The V gene's germline CDR1 is SGDLS and CDR2 YYNGEE. The CDR3 has 16 residues. CDR3 amino acids: CASSVVSGGDQETQYF. CDR3 in DNA: TGTGCCAGCAGCGTAGTTAGCGGGGGGGATCAAGAGACCCAGTACTTC.

This chain uses TRBV7-2 with TRBJ1-2; no firm D call. Trimming stripped 3 bases from V and 1 base from J, with 12 bases between. Germline V gene lookup returns CDR1 SGHTA and CDR2 FQGNSA. The CDR3 contains 15 residues. The CDR3 DNA is TGTGCCAGCAGCTTTCAGACCGGGGTTAACTATGGCTACACCTTC. As protein: CASSFQTGVNYGYTF. Together with reference TRBV7-2 and TRBJ1-2, the CDR3 gives the full variable domain: GAGVSQSPSNKVTEKGKDVELRCDPISGHTALYWYRQSLGQGLEFLIYFQGNSAPDKSGLPSDRFSAERTGGSVSTLTIQRTQQEDSAVYLCASSFQTGVNYGYTFGSGTRLTVV.

The chain uses TRBV2 and TRBJ2-5, with TRBD2 matching over 12 bases. The CDR3 is 16 amino acids. Germline V gene sequence: CDR1 SNHLY, CDR2 FYNNEI. V was pared by 9 bases and J by 1 base, with 9 bases of the junction left unmatched. The CDR3 spells CARRLAGEGFQETQYF. In DNA form, the CDR3 reads TGTGCCAGAAGACTAGCGGGGGAGGGGTTCCAAGAGACCCAGTACTTC.

This clone appeared a few times. This chain uses TRBV29-1 with TRBJ1-2; 9 positions match TRBD1. The length of the CDR3 is 18 residues. Germline lookup yields CDR1 SQVTM and CDR2 ANQGSEA. Unmatched junction bases numbered 18, after V lost 7 bases and J lost 0 bases. CDR3 sequence reads: CSAGGGPGQGTSNYGYTF. The CDR3 bases are TGCAGCGCCGGGGGCGGTCCGGGACAGGGAACCTCTAACTATGGCTACACCTTC. Combining the CDR3 with reference TRBV29-1 and TRBJ1-2 gives the whole variable domain SAVISQKPSRDICQRGTSLTIQCQVDSQVTMMFWYRQQPGQSLTLIATANQGSEATYESGFVIDKFPISRPNLTFSTLTVSNMSPEDSSIYLCSAGGGPGQGTSNYGYTFGSGTRLTVV.

This sequence joins TRBV7-2 and TRBJ1-1; 8 bases are a match to TRBD1. This CDR3 spans 15 amino acids. The ends lost 2 bases at V and 4 bases at J; junction bases unmatched: 6. From germline, CDR1 is SGHTA and CDR2 FQGNSA. CDR3 nucleotides: TGTGCCAGCAGCTTACCCCGGACAGGGAGCACTGAAGCTTTCTTT. Residues: CASSLPRTGSTEAFF.

The chain couples TRBV4-2 to TRBJ1-2; a weak D match, TRBD1 (5 bases). CDR1 is LGHNA and CDR2 is YNFKEQ in the germline V gene. This CDR3 comprises 14 residues. With 4 bases removed from V and 8 bases from J, the gap between germline ends came to 17 bases. Here the CDR3 reads CASSPHQGDYGYTF. CDR3 sequence (DNA): TGTGCCAGCAGCCCCCATCAGGGAGATTACGGCTACACCTTC.

This chain uses TRBV6-5 with TRBJ2-7; 8 bases align to TRBD1. Germline V gene data show CDR1 as MNHEY and CDR2 as SVGAGI. J lost 3 bases, V lost 4 bases, and 8 bases had no gene match. The CDR3 covers 15 residues. CDR3 nucleotide sequence: TGTGCCAGCAGTTGGGGGACAGGCGTTGACTACGAGCAGTACTTC. Its protein product is CASSWGTGVDYEQYF.

The rearrangement joins TRBV28 to TRBJ2-7; 7 nucleotides match TRBD1. V lost 6 bases to trimming and J lost 9 bases; unmatched junction nucleotides: 14. Germline values: CDR1 MDHEN, CDR2 SYDVKM. This CDR3 region has 14 residues. The CDR3 sequence is CASSSYLTGRRQYF. The CDR3 region has the DNA TGTGCCAGCAGCTCATACTTGACAGGGCGGCGGCAGTACTTC.

This clone was seen only once. DNA for the CDR3: TGTGCCAGCAGCTTGGGGGTAGGGTTGAACACCGGGGAGCTGTTTTTT. This encodes CASSLGVGLNTGELFF. This chain uses TRBV5-5 with TRBJ2-2; D not resolved. CDR3 length: 16 amino acids. V lost 0 bases and J lost 1, with 10 bases in between. In germline, CDR1 is SGHKS, CDR2 YYEKEE (reference sequence).

The J gene is TRBJ1-1, the V gene TRBV6-5; TRBD1 is a possible D gene (5 bases). Trimming left V 7 bases short and J 10 bases short, with 22 bases between. Germline CDR1 is MNHEY and CDR2 is SVGAGI. The CDR3 loop spans 14 amino acids. The CDR3 reads CASNLGASGSGAFF. The CDR3 DNA sequence: TGTGCCAGCAACCTAGGGGCGTCAGGGAGTGGAGCTTTCTTT.

The J gene is TRBJ1-1, the V gene TRBV7-9; unclear D gene. The V gene lost 4 bases and the J gene lost 1 base, with 7 bases spanning the gap. This CDR3 is built from 13 residues. Germline V gene data show CDR1 as SEHNR and CDR2 as FQNEAQ (reference sequence). CDR3 region: CASSYKENTEAFF. The CDR3 nucleotides read TGTGCCAGCAGCTACAAAGAGAACACTGAAGCTTTCTTT.

The chain uses TRBV2 and TRBJ1-6, with a weak D call TRBD1 (6 bases). The CDR3 sequence is 13 residues long. Trimming shortened V by 6 bases and J by 9 bases, and 12 bases separated the two germline ends. Per germline, CDR1 SNHLY and CDR2 FYNNEI. CDR3 sequence: CASSAGQSSPLHF. The CDR3 bases are TGTGCCAGCAGCGCGGGACAAAGTTCACCCCTCCACTTT.